This paragraph reports one T cell receptor beta chain. Trimming removed 7 bases from V and 8 bases from J; junction bases left unmatched: 12. CDR1 is MNHNS and CDR2 is SASEGT in the germline V gene. This CDR3 region has 15 residues. This specimen belongs to a study of T cell changes during pregnancy in multiple sclerosis. TCRdb's copy holds only in-frame clones and misses some; the assay was immunoSEQ multiplex PCR. The sample has around 70,000 clones; about 90% are singletons. The specimen comprised peripheral blood, sampled in the first trimester of pregnancy. The sequence was collected from a female donor in good health, enrolled as a control in a pregnancy study. The chain carries TRBV6-1 and TRBJ2-2, with TRBD2 matching 8 bases. The CDR3 sequence is CASMGREGVVGELFF. Here the CDR3 DNA reads TGTGCCAGCATGGGTCGGGAGGGTGTCGTGGGGGAGCTGTTTTTT.